This T cell receptor beta chain was sequenced in a study of cytomegalovirus exposure and HLA in healthy donors. Study-wide points: Previous analysis showed most TCR beta V segments were productive about 90% or about 30% of the time.

60 Vbeta and 13 Jbeta primers were used in PCR. Libraries were prepared by immunoSEQ multiplex PCR; TCRdb keeps only in-frame clonotypes and omits some of them. The sample has 140,000 to 150,000 clones, 61% seen once. Germline lookup yields CDR1 ENHRY and CDR2 SYGVKD. Trimming left V 6 bases short and J 0 bases short, with 14 bases between. This CDR3 contains 15 residues. A remark on this clone: No antigen is known for it.

Sequenced sample: PBMCs. This sequence originates from a male donor in good health and CMV-seronegative. V usage is TRBV10-3 and J usage is TRBJ1-1; TRBD1 might be the D (6 bases). CDR3 in amino acids: CAISQGSGVNTEAFF. The CDR3, as DNA: TGTGCCATCAGCCAAGGGTCAGGGGTGAACACTGAAGCTTTCTTT.